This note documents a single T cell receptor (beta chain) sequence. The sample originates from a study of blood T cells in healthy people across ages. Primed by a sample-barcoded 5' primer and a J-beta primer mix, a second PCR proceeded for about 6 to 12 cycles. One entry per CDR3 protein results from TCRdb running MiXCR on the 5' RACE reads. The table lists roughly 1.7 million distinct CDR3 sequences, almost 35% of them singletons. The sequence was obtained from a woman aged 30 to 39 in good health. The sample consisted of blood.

As DNA, the CDR3 is TGTGCCATCAGTCGGGCAGGGACGACAGATACGCAGTATTTT. Its protein is CAISRAGTTDTQYF. The rearrangement joins TRBV10-3 to TRBJ2-3, with D tentatively TRBD1 or TRBD2 (5 bases each). The germline V gene has CDR1 ENHRY and CDR2 SYGVKD. The CDR3 consists of 14 residues. Between the trimmed V and J ends, which lost 5 bases and 3 bases, there was a span of 12 bases.